This paragraph reports one T cell receptor (beta chain). Isolated RNA was reverse transcribed into cDNA used as the sequencing template. The repertoire was sequenced with immunoSEQ multiplex PCR; TCRdb's copy has only in-frame clones and lacks some. The data contain just over 150,000 clones, about 53% of them singletons. These data originate in a study of CD8+ T cells in alopecia areata. Study at large: A 6-month period off drug followed tofacitinib, which lasted 6 to 18 months.

The CDR3 loop spans 16 amino acids. Looked up from germline, CDR1 is MNHNY and CDR2 is SVGAGI (reference sequence). Deletions cut 7 bases from V and 0 bases from J, with 19 bases between. The chain carries TRBV6-6 and TRBJ2-7; D might be TRBD1 (5 bases). This clonotype was obtained from a human donor with alopecia areata. Source: CD8+ T cells sorted from blood, taken at week 0. In nucleotides, the CDR3 is TGTGCCAGCACCAAGAAACAGGACCGGTACTCCTACGAGCAGTACTTC. It codes for CASTKKQDRYSYEQYF.